This TCR beta chain was identified during a study of CD8 T cells in Susac syndrome. General observations from the study: Only a relatively small number of individuals were included in the TCR sequencing and HLA analysis.

Reverse transcription of roughly 0.5 to 1 ug RNA used random hexamers. TCRdb redid the calling of the immunoSEQ multiplex PCR reads with MiXCR, one entry per CDR3 protein. The repertoire has about 140,000 distinct CDR3 sequences, approximately 95% of them found once; the top ten carry about 0.11%. A remark on this clonotype: Its antigen is currently unknown.

Trimming shortened V by 5 bases and J by 7 bases, and 18 bases separated the two germline ends. The germline gives CDR1 GTSNPN, CDR2 SVGIG (reference sequence). CDR3 length: 15 amino acids. CD8+ and CD4+ T cells from blood underwent TCR beta sequencing, which was carried out in a high-throughput format. CD8+ and CD4+ T cells were negatively isolated; TEMRA cells were FACS-enriched. Sequencing was done on a sample of CD4+ T cells from PBMCs. The receptor's source is a human donor with multiple sclerosis. The gene calls are TRBV30 and TRBJ1-6; D ambiguous. The CDR3 DNA reads TGTGCCTGGTCGGTGGCGGGAATGGGCAATTCACCCCTCCACTTT. The encoded protein is CAWSVAGMGNSPLHF.